The 30 T cell receptor beta chains given below trace back to one sample, sequenced in a study of metastatic and nonmetastatic thyroid tumors. With MiXCR, TCRdb called clones anew from the PCR reads. The repertoire holds about 92,000 clones, with approximately 15% as singletons. No patient had received any treatment before thyroid surgery. The sequencing sample was made of blood. These receptors were obtained from a female donor with papillary thyroid cancer or a benign thyroid nodule (not recorded which). Some clones in this sample may be carry-over from other donors' samples.

This clone was observed a few times. The V and J genes are TRBV6-1 and TRBJ2-7; 7 nucleotides align to TRBD1. Germline lookup yields CDR1 MNHNS and CDR2 SASEGT. J was trimmed by 1 base and V by 3 bases; bases with no gene match: 6. This CDR3 spans 15 amino acids. The DNA for the CDR3 is TGTGCCAGCAGTGAGTTACAGGGGACGTCCTACGAGCAGTACTTC. Translating it yields CASSELQGTSYEQYF.

There are a few counts of this clone. An end of the junction does not agree with germline; a read error may underlie this. The chain employs TRBV11-2 and TRBJ1-4; TRBD1 is a possible D gene (6 bases). The CDR3 loop spans 17 amino acids. Germline values: CDR1 SGHAT, CDR2 FQNNGV. CDR3 in DNA: TGTGCCAGCAGCTCCGCCATGGAGGGGGAAACTAATGAAAAACTGCTTTTT. Translating it yields CASSSAMEGETNEKLLF.

This clone was detected many times. This chain links TRBV7-3 with TRBJ2-4; 9 positions agree with TRBD1. The CDR3 has 15 residues. CDR1 is SGHTA, CDR2 FQGTGA, per germline. V lost 5 bases and J lost 8; bases outside the gene matches: 10. The CDR3 coding sequence is TGTGCCAGCAGCCCCGGGACAGGGAGAGGTGACATTCAGTACTTC. This translates into CASSPGTGRGDIQYF.

This clone occurred many times. This chain joins TRBV29-1 and TRBJ1-2; no firm D call. This CDR3 has 10 amino acids. Trimming cost V 4 bases and J 8 bases, with 8 bases left between them. Germline V gene sequence: CDR1 SQVTM, CDR2 ANQGSEA. CDR3 loop: CSVGSSGYTF. The CDR3 DNA is TGCAGCGTTGGTAGCTCCGGCTACACCTTC.

About this clone: One end of the junction is discordant with germline, which a read error may explain. The J gene is TRBJ2-7, the V gene TRBV11-1; 8 nucleotides agree with TRBD2. The CDR3 contains 17 residues. The germline V gene has CDR1 SGHAT and CDR2 FQDESV (reference sequence). CDR3 nucleotide sequence: TGTGCCAGCAGCTCCAGGGTTCCGAGCGGGGGCTCGTACAAGCAGTACTTT. Translation gives CASSSRVPSGGSYKQYF.

The table lists this clone with many counts. The chain uses TRBV6-5 and TRBJ2-5; unclear D gene. Trimming left V 3 bases short and J 3 bases short, with 8 bases between. This CDR3 has 13 amino acids. Germline lookup yields CDR1 MNHEY and CDR2 SVGAGI. CDR3 residues: CASSYERKETQYF. The CDR3 region has the DNA TGTGCCAGCAGTTATGAAAGGAAAGAGACCCAGTACTTC.

This clone was recorded at least ten times. The same CDR3 is also encoded by other DNA sequences in this sample. The chain joins TRBV4-1 to TRBJ2-2; 8 nucleotides agree with TRBD1. CDR1 and CDR2 from the germline V gene are MGHRA and YSYEKL. CDR3 length: 15 residues. V trimming: 3 bases; J trimming: 7 bases; junction bases outside the gene matches: 7. CDR3 sequence reads: CASSHPRGRGGELFF. For the CDR3, the DNA is TGCGCCAGCAGCCATCCCAGGGGGCGCGGCGGGGAGCTGTTTTTT.

Ten or more counts support this clone. Additional DNA sequences in this sample encode the identical CDR3. The J gene is TRBJ2-5, the V gene TRBV20-1, with TRBD2 identical over 9 bases. This CDR3 contains 14 residues. Germline V lookup: CDR1 DFQATT, CDR2 SNEGSKA (reference sequence). The ends lost 2 bases at V and 7 bases at J; junction bases unmatched: 8. The CDR3: CSARLERGAATQYF. The DNA of the CDR3 is TGCAGTGCTAGACTGGAGCGGGGGGCTGCGACCCAGTACTTC.

This clone was recorded many times. The chain links TRBV6-1 to TRBJ1-6; 9 bases line up with TRBD1. Losses at the gene ends were 4 bases for V and 9 bases for J; bases not matched to a gene: 13. Germline-derived CDR1 and CDR2 are MNHNS and SASEGT. CDR3 length: 17 residues. CDR3 sequence reads: CASSAARGQGIFSPLHF. DNA of the CDR3: TGTGCCAGCAGTGCTGCTCGGGGACAGGGTATTTTTTCACCCCTCCACTTT.

Many counts were recorded for this clone. The chain carries TRBV29-1 and TRBJ2-7, with 9 nucleotides matching TRBD1. The trim removed 3 bases at V and 5 bases at J, leaving 5 bases unmatched. Germline V gene lookup returns CDR1 SQVTM and CDR2 ANQGSEA. This CDR3 is 13 amino acids long. CDR3 coding DNA: TGCAGCGTTGAGGGGACAGGGAACAACGAGCAGTACTTC. This sequence encodes CSVEGTGNNEQYF.

There are many counts of this clone. The same CDR3 also results from other DNA sequences found in this sample. The CDR3 sequence: CSASGPNQPQHF. For the CDR3, the DNA is TGCAGTGCTAGTGGGCCCAATCAGCCCCAGCATTTT. This sequence joins TRBV20-1 and TRBJ1-5; no reliable D call. Per germline, CDR1 DFQATT and CDR2 SNEGSKA (reference sequence). Trimming took off 3 bases at V and 3 bases at J, with 6 bases between the two ends. This CDR3 is built from 12 residues.

This clone was seen many times. Other nucleotide sequences from this sample produce the same CDR3. This chain links TRBV12-3 or TRBV12-4 with TRBJ1-1; D call uncertain. V dropped 7 bases and J dropped 7 bases, with 28 bases sitting between them. The CDR3 runs to 17 residues. The CDR3 sequence: CASKVRVATPGVIEAFF. CDR3 in DNA: TGTGCCAGCAAAGTCCGGGTCGCGACGCCGGGAGTGATTGAAGCTTTCTTT.

Concerning this clone itself: With a much larger clone just one base away, this may be a read error. The chain couples TRBV11-2 to TRBJ2-3, with 11 bases that match TRBD2. V was clipped by 3 bases and J by 5 bases; unmatched bases: 13. Germline V CDR1 and CDR2: SGHAT, FQNNGV. This CDR3 is built from 18 residues. The CDR3 bases are TGTGCCAGCAGCTTGGTATCTAGCGGGGGGCTCGTGATAGATACGCAGTATTTT. It translates to CASSLVSSGGLVIDTQYF.

V usage is TRBV11-2 and J usage is TRBJ2-3, with D unclear. The CDR3 spans 12 residues. The germline V gene has CDR1 SGHAT and CDR2 FQNNGV. The V end lost 1 base, the J end lost 7 bases, and 6 bases lay between the germline ends. The CDR3 is CASSLGQNTQYF. The DNA of the CDR3 is TGTGCCAGCAGCTTAGGGCAGAATACGCAGTATTTT. Full variable domain (outside the CDR3, taken from reference TRBV11-2 and TRBJ2-3): EAGVAQSPRYKIIEKRQSVAFWCNPISGHATLYWYQQILGQGPKLLIQFQNNGVVDDSQLPKDRFSAERLKGVDSTLKIQPAKLEDSAVYLCASSLGQNTQYFGPGTRLTVL.

This clone was seen repeatedly, ten times or more. The V call is TRBV20-1, the J call TRBJ1-5, with a possible D match to TRBD1 (5 bases). CDR1 is DFQATT, CDR2 SNEGSKA, per germline (reference sequence). The CDR3 has 16 amino acids. Between the trimmed V and J ends, which lost 1 base and 3 bases, there was a span of 16 bases. CDR3 nucleotide sequence: TGCAGTGCTAGAGTAGGCGGGGCGGCCGCCAATCAGCCCCAGCATTTT. Protein sequence: CSARVGGAAANQPQHF.

This clone occurred many times. The rearrangement links TRBV19 to TRBJ2-1; TRBD2 matches 8 bases. J lost 4 bases, V lost 5 bases, and 10 bases had no gene match. Per the germline V gene, CDR1 is LNHDA and CDR2 is SQIVND (reference sequence). This CDR3 region has 16 residues. The DNA of the CDR3 is TGTGCCAGTAGTTCTAGCTTAGCGGGGCTATACAATGAGCAGTTCTTC. It yields the protein CASSSSLAGLYNEQFF.

This clone was seen only a few times. This may arise from a read error, as a much more abundant clone is one base away. The chain recombines TRBV19 with TRBJ1-5; TRBD1 matches at 7 bases. Trimming took 8 bases from V and 4 from J; bases not matched to a gene: 5. Per the germline V gene, CDR1 is LNHDA and CDR2 is SQIVND (reference sequence). The CDR3 loop spans 13 amino acids. In nucleotides, the CDR3 is TGTGCCAGTTGTCCAGGGGGAAATCAGCCCCAGCATTTT. Translation gives CASCPGGNQPQHF.

There are many counts of this clone. The chain employs TRBV11-2 and TRBJ2-3, with 8 bases that match TRBD2. Germline values: CDR1 SGHAT, CDR2 FQNNGV. V dropped 2 bases and J dropped 2; count of bases not matched to a gene: 6. This CDR3 is 16 amino acids long. CDR3 in amino acids: CASSLRSGGPTDTQYF. In DNA form, the CDR3 reads TGTGCCAGCAGCTTACGGTCGGGGGGGCCCACAGATACGCAGTATTTT.

There are a few counts of this clone. V and J are TRBV6-2 or TRBV6-3 and TRBJ2-6, with D possibly TRBD2 on 5 matching bases. Germline CDR1 is MNHEY and CDR2 is SVGEGT. V shed 1 base and J shed 3 bases, with 16 bases lying between them. The CDR3 sequence is 18 residues long. The CDR3 nucleotides read TGTGCCAGCAGTTACTATGGTTTCGGGGTAGGTGGGGCCAACGTCCTGACTTTC. Translation gives CASSYYGFGVGGANVLTF.

This clone was picked up a small number of times. This CDR3 is also generated by other DNA sequences in the sample. This chain links TRBV5-1 with TRBJ2-5; possible D gene TRBD1, 6 bases. Germline CDR1 SGHRS, CDR2 YFSETQ. The CDR3 consists of 13 residues. Deletions cut 1 base from V and 3 bases from J, with 7 bases between. The DNA of the CDR3 is TGCGCCAGCAGCTTGACAGGGAAAGAGACCCAGTACTTC. This gives the protein CASSLTGKETQYF.

Regarding this clone: A much more abundant neighbour one base away suggests this may be a read error. This chain uses TRBV11-1 with TRBJ2-6; a possible D gene is TRBD2 (6 bases). From germline, CDR1 is SGHAT and CDR2 FQDESV (reference sequence). The CDR3 totals 19 residues. CDR3 protein: CASSLTGRIEVSGANFLTF. Written as DNA, the CDR3 is TGTGCCAGCAGCTTAACGGGGAGGATAGAGGTCTCTGGGGCCAACTTCCTGACTTTC. The full variable domain, in which reference TRBV11-1 and TRBJ2-6 provide the parts outside the CDR3, is EAEVAQSPRYKITEKSQAVAFWCDPISGHATLYWYRQILGQGPELLVQFQDESVVDDSQLPKDRFSAERLKGVDSTLKIQPAELGDSAMYLCASSLTGRIEVSGANFLTFGAGSRLTVL.

As concerns this clone: A much larger clone lies one base from this, so it may be a read error. The gene calls are TRBV5-6 and TRBJ1-6; D is unresolved. Germline assignment: CDR1 SGHDT and CDR2 YYEEEE. This CDR3 comprises 14 residues. V lost 0 bases, J lost 9 bases, and 10 bases lay in between. CDR3 DNA sequence: TGTGCCAGCAGCTTGGCTGGATATGCTTCACCCCTCCACTTT. Translated: CASSLAGYASPLHF.

At least ten counts were recorded for this clone. The V gene is TRBV28, the J gene TRBJ1-5; 9 bases are shared with TRBD1. V gave up 6 bases and J gave up 2 bases; unmatched junction bases: 2. Germline V gene sequence: CDR1 MDHEN, CDR2 SYDVKM. The CDR3 is 14 amino acids. The CDR3 sequence is CASRRDRGNQPQHF. The CDR3 nucleotides are TGTGCCAGCAGACGGGACAGGGGCAATCAGCCCCAGCATTTT.

Concerning this clone: One junction end disagrees with the germline gene, perhaps due to a read error. The V and J genes are TRBV6-1 and TRBJ2-7, with TRBD1 matching 8 bases. The CDR3 covers 17 residues. Germline CDR1 and CDR2: MNHNS and SASEGT. CDR3 nucleotide sequence: TGTGCCAGCAAAATGGGGGCAGGACAGGGAATCTCCTACGAGCATTACTTC. Protein sequence: CASKMGAGQGISYEHYF.

This clone was counted many times. The chain couples TRBV27 to TRBJ2-5, with 7 bases matching TRBD1. The CDR3 contains 14 residues. V was pared by 2 bases and J by 5 bases, with 5 bases of the junction left unmatched. Per germline, CDR1 MNHEY and CDR2 SMNVEV (reference sequence). The chain's CDR3 is CASSLGQAAETQYF. CDR3 DNA sequence: TGTGCCAGCAGTTTAGGACAGGCGGCGGAGACCCAGTACTTC.

This clone showed up many times. The V and J genes are TRBV7-2 and TRBJ2-3, with D tentatively TRBD2 (6 bases). The CDR3 extends over 13 amino acids. V dropped 7 bases and J dropped 0 bases, with 8 bases sitting between them. Germline values: CDR1 SGHTA, CDR2 FQGNSA. As DNA, the CDR3 is TGTGCCAGCACCGGGGGAAGCACAGATACGCAGTATTTT. The encoded protein is CASTGGSTDTQYF.

This clone was detected many times. Different DNA sequences within this sample yield the same CDR3. The chain joins TRBV20-1 to TRBJ2-7; 9 nucleotides line up with TRBD2. Looked up from germline, CDR1 is DFQATT and CDR2 is SNEGSKA (reference sequence). The CDR3 contains 15 residues. The J segment lost 5 bases and the V segment lost 3 bases, leaving 11 bases of the junction unmatched. CDR3 bases: TGCAGTGCTAGTGGCGGGGGGGCCCTTTGGCACGAGCAGTACTTC. Protein: CSASGGGALWHEQYF.

This clone has a count of ten or more. This sample includes further DNA sequences coding for the same CDR3. The rearrangement links TRBV18 to TRBJ2-4; 7 bases align to TRBD2. Germline CDR1 reads KGHSH; CDR2 reads LQKENI. V gave up 2 bases and J gave up 0 bases; unmatched junction bases: 4. The CDR3 is 16 amino acids. The CDR3 loop is CASSPAQRGAKNIQYF. DNA for the CDR3: TGTGCCAGCTCACCAGCGCAGCGGGGAGCCAAAAACATTCAGTACTTC.

Ten or more counts support this clone. The chain joins TRBV30 to TRBJ1-3; D is unclear. Trimming took off 3 bases at V and 0 bases at J, with 9 bases between the two ends. This CDR3 has 14 amino acids. Germline CDR1 GTSNPN, CDR2 SVGIG (reference sequence). CDR3 region: CAWSRTSSGNTIYF. In nucleotides, the CDR3 is TGTGCCTGGAGCCGGACTAGCTCTGGAAACACCATATATTTT. The whole variable domain, remainder taken from reference TRBV30 and TRBJ1-3, is SQTIHQWPATLVQPVGSPLSLECTVEGTSNPNLYWYRQAAGRGLQLLFYSVGIGQISSEVPQNLSASRPQDRQFILSSKKLLLSDSGFYLCAWSRTSSGNTIYFGEGSWLTVV.

This clone was recorded at least ten times. The CDR3 loop is CASSSRRTAQSTDTQYF. The CDR3 DNA reads TGCGCCAGCAGCTCCCGAAGGACAGCACAAAGCACAGATACGCAGTATTTT. The V gene is TRBV5-1, the J gene TRBJ2-3; D is perhaps TRBD1 (6 bases). CDR3 length equals 17 residues. CDR1 is SGHRS and CDR2 is YFSETQ in the germline V gene. V lost 3 bases and J 0 bases, leaving 17 bases between the germline ends. Full variable domain (missing parts from reference TRBV5-1 and TRBJ2-3): KAGVTQTPRYLIKTRGQQVTLSCSPISGHRSVSWYQQTPGQGLQFLFEYFSETQRNKGNFPGRFSGRQFSNSRSEMNVSTLELGDSALYLCASSSRRTAQSTDTQYFGPGTRLTVL.